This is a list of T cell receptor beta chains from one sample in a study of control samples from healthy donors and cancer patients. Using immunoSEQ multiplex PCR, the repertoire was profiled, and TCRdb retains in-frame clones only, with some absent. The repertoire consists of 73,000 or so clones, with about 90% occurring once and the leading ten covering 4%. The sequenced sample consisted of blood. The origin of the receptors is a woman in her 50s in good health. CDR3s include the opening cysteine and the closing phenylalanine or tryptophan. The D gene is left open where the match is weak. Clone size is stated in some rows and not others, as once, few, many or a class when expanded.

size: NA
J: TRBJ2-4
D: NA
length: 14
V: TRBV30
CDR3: CAWSVGVAKNIQYF
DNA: TGTGCCTGGAGTGTGGGCGTAGCCAAAAACATTCAGTACTTC

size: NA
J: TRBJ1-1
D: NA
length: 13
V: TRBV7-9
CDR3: CASSWVGGSEAFF
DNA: TGTGCCAGCAGCTGGGTAGGAGGCTCTGAAGCTTTCTTT

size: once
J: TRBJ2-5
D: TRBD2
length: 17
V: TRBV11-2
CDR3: CASSLGIEAGGRETQYF
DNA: TGTGCCAGCAGCTTAGGTATCGAAGCGGGAGGACGCGAGACCCAGTACTTC

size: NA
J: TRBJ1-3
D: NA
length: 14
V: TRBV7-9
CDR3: CASSHGDSGNTIYF
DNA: TGTGCCAGCAGCCACGGGGACTCTGGAAACACCATATATTTT

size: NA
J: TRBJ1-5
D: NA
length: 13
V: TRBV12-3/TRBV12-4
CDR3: CASSLGQGQPQHF
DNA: TGTGCCAGCAGTTTGGGCCAGGGACAGCCCCAGCATTTT

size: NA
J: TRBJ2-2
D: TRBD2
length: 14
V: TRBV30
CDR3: CAWTTSGSTGELFF
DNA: TGTGCCTGGACGACTAGCGGGAGCACCGGGGAGCTGTTTTTT

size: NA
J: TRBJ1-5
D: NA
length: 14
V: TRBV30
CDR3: CAWSEGTANQPQHF
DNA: TGTGCCTGGAGTGAGGGGACCGCGAATCAGCCCCAGCATTTT

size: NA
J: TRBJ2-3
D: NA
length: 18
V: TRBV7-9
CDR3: CASSLDFSHPFSTDTQYF
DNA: TGTGCCAGCAGCTTAGATTTTAGCCACCCGTTCAGCACAGATACGCAGTATTTT

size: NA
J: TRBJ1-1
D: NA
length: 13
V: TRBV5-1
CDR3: CASSLDGGTEAFF
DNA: TGCGCCAGCAGCTTGGATGGAGGCACTGAAGCTTTCTTT

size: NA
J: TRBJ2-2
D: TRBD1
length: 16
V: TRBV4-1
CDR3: CASSQGGTGKPGELFF
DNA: TGCGCCAGCAGCCAGGGGGGGACAGGGAAACCCGGGGAGCTGTTTTTT

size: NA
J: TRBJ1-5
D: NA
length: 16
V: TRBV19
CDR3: CASSMGPQAGNQPQHF
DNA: TGTGCCAGTAGTATGGGACCCCAGGCCGGCAATCAGCCCCAGCATTTT

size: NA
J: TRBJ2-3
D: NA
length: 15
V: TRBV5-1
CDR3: CASSFLGDKTDTQYF
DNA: TGCGCCAGCAGCTTCTTAGGAGATAAGACAGATACGCAGTATTTT

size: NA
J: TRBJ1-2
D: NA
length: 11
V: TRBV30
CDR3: CAWSVGVGYTF
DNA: TGTGCCTGGAGTGTGGGTGTTGGCTACACCTTC

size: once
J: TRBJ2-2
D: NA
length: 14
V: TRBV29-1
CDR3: CSVRRSSNTGELFF
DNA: TGCAGCGTTCGCAGAAGTTCTAACACCGGGGAGCTGTTTTTT

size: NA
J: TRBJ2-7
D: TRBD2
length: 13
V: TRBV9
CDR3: CASSVGTSGIQDF
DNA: TGTGCCAGCAGCGTAGGGACTAGCGGGATCCAGGACTTC

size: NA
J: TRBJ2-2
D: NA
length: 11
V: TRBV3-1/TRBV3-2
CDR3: CASSHPGELFF
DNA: TGTGCCAGCAGCCACCCCGGGGAGCTGTTTTTT

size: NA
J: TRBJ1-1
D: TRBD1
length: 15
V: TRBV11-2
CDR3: CASSPYRGRSTEAFF
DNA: TGTGCCAGCAGCCCGTACAGGGGAAGATCCACTGAAGCTTTCTTT

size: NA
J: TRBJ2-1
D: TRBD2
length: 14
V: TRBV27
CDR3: CASSPVTSGNEQFF
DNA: TGTGCCAGCAGTCCTGTCACTAGCGGGAATGAGCAGTTCTTC

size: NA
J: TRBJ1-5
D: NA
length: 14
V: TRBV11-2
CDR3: CASSPAGSNQPQHF
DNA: TGTGCCAGCAGCCCAGCGGGTAGCAATCAGCCCCAGCATTTT

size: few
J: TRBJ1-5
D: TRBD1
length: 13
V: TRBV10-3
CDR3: CASQTGLDQPQHF
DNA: TGTGCCAGCCAGACAGGGCTCGATCAGCCCCAGCATTTT

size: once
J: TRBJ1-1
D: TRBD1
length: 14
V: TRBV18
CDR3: CASSPKTGETEAFF
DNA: TGTGCCAGCTCACCCAAGACAGGGGAAACTGAAGCTTTCTTT

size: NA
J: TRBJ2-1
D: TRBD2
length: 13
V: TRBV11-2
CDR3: CASNIEDGGSPFF
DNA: TGTGCCAGCAACATAGAGGATGGCGGGAGCCCGTTCTTC

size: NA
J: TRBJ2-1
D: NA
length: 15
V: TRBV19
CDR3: CASSSTTGFYNEQFF
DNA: TGTGCCAGTAGTAGTACAACAGGGTTCTACAATGAGCAGTTCTTC

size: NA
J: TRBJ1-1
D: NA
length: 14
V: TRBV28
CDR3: CASSLFGGNTEAFF
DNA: TGTGCCAGCAGTTTATTTGGAGGGAACACTGAAGCTTTCTTT

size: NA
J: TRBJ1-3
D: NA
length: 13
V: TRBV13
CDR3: CASSLRSGNTIYF
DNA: TGTGCCAGCAGCCTCCGCTCTGGAAACACCATATATTTT

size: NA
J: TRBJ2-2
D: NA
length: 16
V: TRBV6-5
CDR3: CASSWDRPQNTGELFF
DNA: TGTGCCAGCAGTTGGGACCGTCCTCAGAACACCGGGGAGCTGTTTTTT

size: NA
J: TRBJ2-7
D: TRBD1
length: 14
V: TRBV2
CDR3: CASSEDRGRDEQYF
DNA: TGTGCCAGCAGTGAGGACAGGGGGCGCGACGAGCAGTACTTC

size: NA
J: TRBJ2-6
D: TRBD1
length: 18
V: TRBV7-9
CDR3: CASSVRTGGATGANVLTF
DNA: TGTGCCAGCAGCGTAAGGACAGGGGGCGCGACTGGGGCCAACGTCCTGACTTTC

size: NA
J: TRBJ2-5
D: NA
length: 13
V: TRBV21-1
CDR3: CASSKAREETQYF
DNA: TGTGCCAGCAGCAAGGCCCGGGAAGAGACCCAGTACTTC

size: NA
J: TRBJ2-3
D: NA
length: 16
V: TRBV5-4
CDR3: CASRKFRSNVADTQYF
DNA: TGTGCCAGCAGAAAGTTTAGATCGAATGTCGCAGATACGCAGTATTTT

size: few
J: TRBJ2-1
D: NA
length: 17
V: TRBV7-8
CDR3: CASSLGPGVGSYNEQFF
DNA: TGTGCCAGCAGCTTGGGTCCGGGAGTGGGCTCCTACAATGAGCAGTTCTTC

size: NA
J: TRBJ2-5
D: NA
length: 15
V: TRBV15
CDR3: CATSRDGQSQETQYF
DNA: TGTGCCACCAGCAGAGACGGACAGTCGCAAGAGACCCAGTACTTC

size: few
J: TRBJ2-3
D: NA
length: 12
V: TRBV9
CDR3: CASSVGADTQYF
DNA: TGTGCCAGCAGCGTCGGGGCGGATACGCAGTATTTT

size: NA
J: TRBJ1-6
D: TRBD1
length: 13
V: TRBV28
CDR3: CASGIQGETPLHF
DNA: TGTGCCAGCGGGATACAGGGGGAAACACCCCTCCACTTT

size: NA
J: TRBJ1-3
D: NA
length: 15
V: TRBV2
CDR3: CASSETQGTGNTIYF
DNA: TGTGCCAGCAGTGAAACCCAGGGTACTGGAAACACCATATATTTT

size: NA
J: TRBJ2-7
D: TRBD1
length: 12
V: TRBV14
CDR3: CASSPTGARGYF
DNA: TGTGCCAGCAGCCCTACAGGGGCTCGGGGGTACTTC

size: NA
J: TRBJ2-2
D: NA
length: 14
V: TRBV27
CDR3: CASSLGSHGGELFF
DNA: TGTGCCAGCAGTTTAGGGTCCCATGGCGGGGAGCTGTTTTTT

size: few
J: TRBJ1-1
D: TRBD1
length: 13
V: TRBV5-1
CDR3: CASSFAGGTEAFF
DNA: TGCGCCAGCAGCTTCGCAGGGGGCACTGAAGCTTTCTTT

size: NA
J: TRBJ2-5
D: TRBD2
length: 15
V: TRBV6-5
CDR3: CASSRTSGYQETQYF
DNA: TGTGCCAGCAGTCGGACTAGCGGGTACCAAGAGACCCAGTACTTC

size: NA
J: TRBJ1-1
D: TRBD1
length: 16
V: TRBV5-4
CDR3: CASSLGGTGGNTEAFF
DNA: TGTGCCAGCAGCTTGGGAGGGACAGGGGGTAACACTGAAGCTTTCTTT